What follows describes a single TCR beta chain. This CDR3 spans 14 amino acids. V was pared by 1 base and J by 3 bases, with 9 bases between. The germline gives CDR1 LNHDA, CDR2 SQIVND (reference sequence). The data stem from a study of blood T cell repertoires in COVID-19. Study information: Acute-phase and convalescent COVID-19 samples originated in the United States, Italy and Spain. PBMCs, B-cell-depleted T cells, or T cells were the source of the cDNA or gDNA that made up the material.

Generated by immunoSEQ multiplex PCR, the TCRdb table keeps only in-frame clones and is missing some. The sample records about 220,000 clones, approximately 85% being singletons. Sequencing was done on a sample of peripheral blood. The chain combines TRBV19 with TRBJ1-1; the D is unclear. This TCR derives from a woman between 70 and 85 years old with COVID-19, enrolled during active disease. The CDR3 bases are TGTGCCAGTAGTATAGGAGCCTTCGACACTGAAGCTTTCTTT. Its translation: CASSIGAFDTEAFF.